A single sample gave rise to the 12 T cell receptor beta chains below, sequenced in a study of cytomegalovirus exposure and HLA in healthy donors. The PCR made use of 60 Vbeta and 13 Jbeta primers. The table came from immunoSEQ multiplex PCR; TCRdb's copy has only in-frame clones and leaves some out. In the table there are about 140,000 clones, around 80% of which are singletons. The sample was PBMCs. The origin of the receptors is a man in his forties or fifties in good health and CMV-seronegative.

This clone was seen a few times. The rearrangement links TRBV28 to TRBJ2-7, with 9 positions matching TRBD1. V dropped 2 bases and J dropped 5; count of bases not matched to a gene: 4. This CDR3 has 14 residues. The germline CDR1 and CDR2 sequences are MDHEN and SYDVKM. In nucleotides, the CDR3 is TGTGCCAGCAGTTTAAGGGGACAGGGTAACGAGCAGTACTTC. This gives the protein CASSLRGQGNEQYF.

In regard to this clone: The sample holds other DNA sequences that translate to the same CDR3. The genes are TRBV7-2 and TRBJ2-1, with TRBD2 matching 9 bases. The germline CDR1 and CDR2 sequences are SGHTA and FQGNSA. J lost 2 bases, V lost 1 base, and 0 bases had no gene match. The CDR3 totals 15 residues. CDR3 nucleotides: TGTGCCAGCAGCTTAGAGCGGGGGGCCTACAATGAGCAGTTCTTC. This codes for CASSLERGAYNEQFF. Looking up the rest from reference TRBV7-2 and TRBJ2-1 gives the full variable domain: GAGVSQSPSNKVTEKGKDVELRCDPISGHTALYWYRQSLGQGLEFLIYFQGNSAPDKSGLPSDRFSAERTGGSVSTLTIQRTQQEDSAVYLCASSLERGAYNEQFFGPGTRLTVL.

The genes are TRBV4-3 and TRBJ2-7, with D tentatively TRBD2 (5 bases). Trimming removed 0 bases from V and 2 bases from J, with 17 bases in between. Per germline, CDR1 LGHNA and CDR2 YSLEER. The CDR3 covers 17 residues. The CDR3 sequence is CASSQDGNPGSPYEQYF. CDR3 sequence (DNA): TGCGCCAGCAGCCAAGACGGGAACCCGGGATCCCCCTACGAGCAGTACTTC.

This sequence joins TRBV19 and TRBJ2-7; 10 positions agree with TRBD1. Losses at the gene ends were 3 bases for V and 2 bases for J; bases not matched to a gene: 4. The CDR3 loop spans 15 amino acids. CDR1 is LNHDA and CDR2 is SQIVND in the germline V gene (reference sequence). CDR3 region: CASSIIGTGAYEQYF. The CDR3 nucleotides are TGTGCCAGTAGTATTATCGGGACAGGGGCCTACGAGCAGTACTTC.

CDR3 DNA: TGTGCCAGCTCACCCGGGAGACAGACCGGGGAGCTGTTTTTT. Translating it yields CASSPGRQTGELFF. The chain combines TRBV18 with TRBJ2-2; weak D call: TRBD2 (6 bases). Germline V gene lookup returns CDR1 KGHSH and CDR2 LQKENI. Trimming left V 3 bases short and J 5 bases short, with 10 bases between. This CDR3 has 14 residues.

J is TRBJ1-6 and V is TRBV4-3, with D possibly being TRBD1 (5 bases). The CDR3 consists of 17 residues. Trimming took 0 bases from V and 8 from J, leaving 17 bases between them. Per the germline V gene, CDR1 is LGHNA and CDR2 is YSLEER. CDR3 region: CASSQDARGLYHSPLHF. The CDR3 bases are TGCGCCAGCAGCCAAGATGCGAGGGGACTTTACCATTCACCCCTCCACTTT.

The gene calls are TRBV7-9 and TRBJ1-1; 8 bases agree with TRBD1. The CDR3 covers 15 residues. The ends lost 5 bases at V and 4 bases at J; junction bases unmatched: 9. CDR1 SEHNR and CDR2 FQNEAQ come from the germline V gene (reference sequence). CDR3 nucleotides: TGTGCCAGCAGCCAACAGGGGGGTCTGCGCACTGAAGCTTTCTTT. Translation: CASSQQGGLRTEAFF.

This sequence joins TRBV11-3 and TRBJ2-3, with 7 bases fitting TRBD2. The CDR3 loop spans 15 amino acids. CDR1 is SGHNT and CDR2 is YENEEA in the germline V gene. Trimming at V came to 5 bases and at J to 2 bases, leaving 7 bases not matched to a gene. The CDR3 loop reads CASSQRDGLTDTQYF. The CDR3 region has the DNA TGTGCCAGCAGCCAGCGGGATGGTCTCACAGATACGCAGTATTTT. The full variable domain, with the rest looked up from reference TRBV11-3 and TRBJ2-3, is EAGVVQSPRYKIIEKKQPVAFWCNPISGHNTLYWYLQNLGQGPELLIRYENEEAVDDSQLPKDRFSAERLKGVDSTLKIQPAELGDSAVYLCASSQRDGLTDTQYFGPGTRLTVL.

V and J are TRBV2 and TRBJ2-3; D is possibly TRBD1 (6 bases). V was clipped by 7 bases and J by 2 bases, with 19 bases between them. This CDR3 spans 16 amino acids. CDR1 is SNHLY, CDR2 FYNNEI, per germline. CDR3 in DNA: TGTGCCAGCAAAGGGCTCCTAGGACAGTCCACAGATACGCAGTATTTT. Protein sequence: CASKGLLGQSTDTQYF.

The genes are TRBV4-1 and TRBJ2-5; 8 bases agree with TRBD2. The CDR3 loop spans 16 amino acids. Trimming removed 1 base from V and 0 bases from J; junction bases left unmatched: 4. Germline V gene lookup returns CDR1 MGHRA and CDR2 YSYEKL. In DNA form, the CDR3 reads TGCGCCAGCAGCCAAGGGCTAGCGGGTTACCAAGAGACCCAGTACTTC. This gives the protein CASSQGLAGYQETQYF.

CDR3 sequence: CASSSLLVRGYQETQYF. CDR3 nucleotide sequence: TGTGCCAGCAGCTCGCTCCTAGTTCGAGGGTACCAAGAGACCCAGTACTTC. This chain links TRBV12-1 with TRBJ2-5; the D segment call TRBD2 is taken from the table without a DNA check. TRBV12-1 is labeled a pseudogene. The CDR3 runs to 17 residues.

The chain recombines TRBV28 with TRBJ1-5, with 9 nucleotides matching TRBD1. Germline V gene sequence: CDR1 MDHEN, CDR2 SYDVKM. V trimming: 6 bases; J trimming: 5 bases; junction bases outside the gene matches: 11. The CDR3 loop spans 16 amino acids. The CDR3 reads CASRTSGTGWDQPQHF. DNA for the CDR3: TGTGCCAGCAGAACTTCCGGGACAGGGTGGGATCAGCCCCAGCATTTT.